This entry lists 2 T cell receptor beta chains sequenced from one sample in a study of T-cell memory formation after mild COVID-19. Each CDR3 protein is one row after TCRdb ran MiXCR on the 5' RACE reads. The data hold 110,000 to 150,000 distinct CDR3 sequences, with around 27% observed a single time. The material sequenced was PBMCs or a T cell subset sorted from them (not recorded which). The receptors were gathered from an adult woman who had mild COVID-19 (a few samples of this study predate the infection). Cell type and time point are not known.

The chain's CDR3 is CASSDRGWNTEAFF. CDR3 DNA: TGTGCCAGCAGCGACAGGGGATGGAACACTGAAGCTTTCTTT. The chain has TRBV14 and TRBJ1-1; the match to TRBD1 covers 8 bases. V lost 5 bases, J lost 1 base, and 3 bases stayed unmatched. The CDR3 is made up of 14 amino acids. Germline lookup yields CDR1 SGHDN and CDR2 FVKESK.

This clonotype was counted between two and nine times. The CDR3 coding sequence is TGTGCCAGCAGCCCCACTAGCGGGGGGGTCGGAGATACGCAGTATTTT. Amino acids: CASSPTSGGVGDTQYF. V is TRBV5-5 and J is TRBJ2-3, with 13 bases fitting TRBD2. The CDR3 extends over 16 amino acids. CDR1 SGHKS and CDR2 YYEKEE come from the germline V gene (reference sequence). With 4 bases clipped from V and 5 bases from J, the junction kept 7 bases outside the gene matches.